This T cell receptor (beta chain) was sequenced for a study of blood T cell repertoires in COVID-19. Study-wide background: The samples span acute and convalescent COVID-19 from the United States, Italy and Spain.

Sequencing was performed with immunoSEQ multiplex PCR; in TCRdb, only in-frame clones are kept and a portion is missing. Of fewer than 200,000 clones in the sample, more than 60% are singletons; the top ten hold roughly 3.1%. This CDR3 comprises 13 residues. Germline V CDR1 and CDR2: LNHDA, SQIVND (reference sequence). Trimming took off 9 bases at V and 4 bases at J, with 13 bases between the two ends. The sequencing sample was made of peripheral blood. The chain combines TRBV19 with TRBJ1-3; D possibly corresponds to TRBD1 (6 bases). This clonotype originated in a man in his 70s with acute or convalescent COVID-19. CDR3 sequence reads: CASSTGLGNTIYF. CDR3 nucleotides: TGTGCCAGCAGCACAGGGTTAGGAAACACCATATATTTT.